Following are 12 T cell receptor beta chains from one sample sequenced in a study of a mutant IDH1 vaccine in newly diagnosed glioma. Sample time point: week 35, safety follow-up. One vaccine dose held 300 ug of mutant IDH1 20-mer peptide and came with topical imiquimod. Clones were sequenced by immunoSEQ multiplex PCR, and TCRdb holds only the in-frame ones, with some missing. The sample includes tens of thousands of clones, approximately 81% of them seen just once. Their antigens are not known. The sequencing here drew on PBMCs, taken from a glioma patient whose treatment included an IDH1 peptide vaccine. The receptors stem from a woman younger than 30 with glioma.

In this sample, this clone turned up once. The CDR3 sequence is CASSVGANYGYTF. The CDR3, as DNA: TGTGCCAGCAGCGTTGGGGCTAACTATGGCTACACCTTC. The V gene is TRBV5-6, the J gene TRBJ1-2; D is unresolved. Germline-derived CDR1 and CDR2 are SGHDT and YYEEEE. Trimming took 4 bases from V and 0 from J, leaving 7 bases between them. The CDR3 is made up of 13 amino acids.

The chain employs TRBV6-1 and TRBJ2-2; D is ambiguous. This CDR3 has 16 amino acids. Trimming pared 0 bases from V and 7 bases from J, leaving 15 bases between. Germline CDR1 is MNHNS and CDR2 is SASEGT. The CDR3 DNA follows: TGTGCCAGCAGTGAAGCGAAGAACCCCAGAGGCGGGGAGCTGTTTTTT. This codes for CASSEAKNPRGGELFF.

This clone turned up a few times. The chain links TRBV7-9 to TRBJ1-2, with 8 bases lining up with TRBD1. Germline CDR1 and CDR2: SEHNR and FQNEAQ (reference sequence). The CDR3 is 15 amino acids. V shed 8 bases, J shed 3 bases, and the junction held 11 bases outside the gene matches. CDR3 loop: CASGSPGTGDYGYTF. CDR3 nucleotides: TGTGCCAGCGGCTCACCCGGGACAGGAGACTATGGCTACACCTTC.

The chain is built from TRBV27 and TRBJ2-3; 10 bases match TRBD2. The CDR3 loop spans 15 amino acids. Germline V gene lookup returns CDR1 MNHEY and CDR2 SMNVEV (reference sequence). Trimming at V came to 4 bases and at J to 4 bases, leaving 5 bases not matched to a gene. The CDR3 spells CASSSLAGVSDTQYF. The CDR3 nucleotides read TGTGCCAGCAGTTCGCTAGCGGGGGTTTCAGATACGCAGTATTTT.

V usage is TRBV29-1 and J usage is TRBJ1-2, with D possibly being TRBD1 (5 bases). In germline, CDR1 is SQVTM, CDR2 ANQGSEA. The CDR3 is made up of 11 amino acids. V lost 5 bases to trimming and J lost 4 bases, with 8 bases between them. DNA for the CDR3: TGCAGCGTTAACGGGGGCTATGGCTACACCTTC. Encoded protein: CSVNGGYGYTF.

The chain employs TRBV6-5 and TRBJ2-7; 9 positions match TRBD1. The trim removed 2 bases at V and 3 bases at J, leaving 2 bases unmatched. This CDR3 is built from 14 residues. Germline lookup yields CDR1 MNHEY and CDR2 SVGAGI. The CDR3 DNA reads TGTGCCAGCAGTTACGGGACAGGGAACTACGAGCAGTACTTC. It yields the protein CASSYGTGNYEQYF.

CDR3 nucleotide sequence: TGTGCCAGTAGTAGCCCCGGATCGGTTTATGAAAAACTGTTTTTT. Translating it yields CASSSPGSVYEKLFF. The gene calls are TRBV19 and TRBJ1-4; no definite D call. Germline V gene data show CDR1 as LNHDA and CDR2 as SQIVND (reference sequence). This CDR3 spans 15 amino acids. V lost 4 bases, J lost 6 bases, and 15 bases lay in between.

V is TRBV19 and J is TRBJ2-1, with D unclear. This CDR3 comprises 16 residues. CDR1 and CDR2 from the germline V gene are LNHDA and SQIVND (reference sequence). Trimming left V 7 bases short and J 2 bases short, with 18 bases between. The DNA of the CDR3 is TGTGCCAGTATCCCCGCGCCGGACGACCCCTACAATGAGCAGTTCTTC. It specifies CASIPAPDDPYNEQFF.

The chain recombines TRBV19 with TRBJ1-3, with D perhaps matching TRBD1 (5 bases). Trimming took 6 bases from V and 0 from J, leaving 15 bases between them. Germline CDR1 and CDR2: LNHDA and SQIVND (reference sequence). The CDR3 contains 16 residues. CDR3 nucleotides: TGTGCCAGTAGAGGGATAGGGGCGGACTCTGGAAACACCATATATTTT. Translating it yields CASRGIGADSGNTIYF.

The CDR3 sequence: CASRGAGSPFYEQYF. In nucleotides, the CDR3 is TGTGCCAGCAGGGGGGCCGGTTCACCTTTTTACGAGCAGTACTTC. This rearrangement joins TRBV27 to TRBJ2-7; a possible D gene is TRBD1 (6 bases). The CDR3 is 15 amino acids. Trimming took off 6 bases at V and 4 bases at J, with 19 bases between the two ends. Germline loops: CDR1 MNHEY, CDR2 SMNVEV (reference sequence).

The V call is TRBV5-1, the J call TRBJ1-6, with a tentative D call TRBD1 (6 bases). Looked up from germline, CDR1 is SGHRS and CDR2 is YFSETQ. The ends were cut back, 4 bases at V and 7 bases at J, with 15 bases in the middle. The CDR3 is made up of 15 amino acids. In DNA, the CDR3 is TGCGCCAGCAGCAACAACAGGGTAGAGAATTCACCCCTCCACTTT. It encodes CASSNNRVENSPLHF. Combining the CDR3 with reference TRBV5-1 and TRBJ1-6 gives the whole variable domain KAGVTQTPRYLIKTRGQQVTLSCSPISGHRSVSWYQQTPGQGLQFLFEYFSETQRNKGNFPGRFSGRQFSNSRSEMNVSTLELGDSALYLCASSNNRVENSPLHFGNGTRLTVT.

A few counts support this clone. The chain joins TRBV9 to TRBJ1-5; D is perhaps TRBD1 (5 bases). The CDR3 is made up of 14 amino acids. Trimming removed 4 bases at V and 3 bases at J, with 11 bases between. Germline V gene sequence: CDR1 SGDLS, CDR2 YYNGEE. CDR3 sequence (DNA): TGTGCCAGCAGCTTCGACAGTTACAATCAGCCCCAGCATTTT. It codes for CASSFDSYNQPQHF.